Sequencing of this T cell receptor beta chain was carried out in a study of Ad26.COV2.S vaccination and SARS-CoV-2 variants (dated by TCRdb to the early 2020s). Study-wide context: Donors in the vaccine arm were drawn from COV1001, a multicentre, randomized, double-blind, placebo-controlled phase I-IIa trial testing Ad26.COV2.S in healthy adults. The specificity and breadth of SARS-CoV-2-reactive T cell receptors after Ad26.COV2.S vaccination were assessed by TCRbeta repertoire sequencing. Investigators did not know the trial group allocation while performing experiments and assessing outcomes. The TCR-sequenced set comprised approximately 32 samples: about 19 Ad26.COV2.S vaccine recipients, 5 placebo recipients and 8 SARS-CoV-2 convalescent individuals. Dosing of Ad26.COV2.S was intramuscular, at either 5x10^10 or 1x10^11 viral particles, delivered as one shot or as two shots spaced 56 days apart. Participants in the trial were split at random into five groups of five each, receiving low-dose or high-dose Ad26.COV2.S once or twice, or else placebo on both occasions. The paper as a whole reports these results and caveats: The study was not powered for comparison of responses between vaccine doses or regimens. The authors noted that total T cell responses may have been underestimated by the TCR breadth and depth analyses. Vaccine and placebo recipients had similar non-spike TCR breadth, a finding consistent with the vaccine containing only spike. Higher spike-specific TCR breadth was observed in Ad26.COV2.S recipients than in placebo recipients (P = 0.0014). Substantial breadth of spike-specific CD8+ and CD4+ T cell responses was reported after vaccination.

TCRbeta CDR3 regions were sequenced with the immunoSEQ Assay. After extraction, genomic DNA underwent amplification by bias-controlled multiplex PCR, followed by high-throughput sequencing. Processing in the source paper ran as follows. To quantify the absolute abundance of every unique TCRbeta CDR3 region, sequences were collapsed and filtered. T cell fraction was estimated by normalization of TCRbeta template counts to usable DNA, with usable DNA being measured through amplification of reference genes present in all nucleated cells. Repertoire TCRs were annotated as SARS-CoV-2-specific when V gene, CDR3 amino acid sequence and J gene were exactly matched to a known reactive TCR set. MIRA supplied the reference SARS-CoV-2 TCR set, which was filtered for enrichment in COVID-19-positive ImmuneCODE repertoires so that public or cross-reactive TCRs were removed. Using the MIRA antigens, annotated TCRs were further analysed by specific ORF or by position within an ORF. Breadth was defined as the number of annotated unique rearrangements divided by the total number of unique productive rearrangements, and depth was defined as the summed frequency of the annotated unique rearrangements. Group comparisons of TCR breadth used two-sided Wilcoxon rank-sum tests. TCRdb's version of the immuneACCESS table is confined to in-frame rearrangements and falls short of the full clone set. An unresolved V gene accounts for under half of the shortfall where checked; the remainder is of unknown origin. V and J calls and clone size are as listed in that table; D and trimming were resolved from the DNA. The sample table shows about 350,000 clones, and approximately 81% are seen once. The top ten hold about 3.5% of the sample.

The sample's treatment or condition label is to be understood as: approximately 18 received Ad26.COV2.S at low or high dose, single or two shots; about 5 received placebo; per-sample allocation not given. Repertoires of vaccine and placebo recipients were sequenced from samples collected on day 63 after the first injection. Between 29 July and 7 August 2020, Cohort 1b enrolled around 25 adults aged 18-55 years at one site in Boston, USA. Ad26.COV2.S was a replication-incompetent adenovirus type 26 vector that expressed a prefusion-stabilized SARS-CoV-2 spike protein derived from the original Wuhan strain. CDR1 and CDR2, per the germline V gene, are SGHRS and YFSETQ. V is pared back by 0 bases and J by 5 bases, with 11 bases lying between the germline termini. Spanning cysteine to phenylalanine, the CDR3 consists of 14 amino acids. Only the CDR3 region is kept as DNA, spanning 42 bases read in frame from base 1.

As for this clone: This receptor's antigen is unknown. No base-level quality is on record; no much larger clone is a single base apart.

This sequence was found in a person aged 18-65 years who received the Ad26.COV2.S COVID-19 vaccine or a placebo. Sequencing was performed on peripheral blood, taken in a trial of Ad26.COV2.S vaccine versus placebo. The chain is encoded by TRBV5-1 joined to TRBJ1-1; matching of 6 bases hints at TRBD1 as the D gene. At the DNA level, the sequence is TGCGCCAGCAGCTTGGACCGGGGGCAGACTGAAGCTTTCTTT. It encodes CASSLDRGQTEAFF. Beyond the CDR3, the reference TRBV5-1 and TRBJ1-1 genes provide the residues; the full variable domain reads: KAGVTQTPRYLIKTRGQQVTLSCSPISGHRSVSWYQQTPGQGLQFLFEYFSETQRNKGNFPGRFSGRQFSNSRSEMNVSTLELGDSALYLCASSLDRGQTEAFFGQGTRLTVV.